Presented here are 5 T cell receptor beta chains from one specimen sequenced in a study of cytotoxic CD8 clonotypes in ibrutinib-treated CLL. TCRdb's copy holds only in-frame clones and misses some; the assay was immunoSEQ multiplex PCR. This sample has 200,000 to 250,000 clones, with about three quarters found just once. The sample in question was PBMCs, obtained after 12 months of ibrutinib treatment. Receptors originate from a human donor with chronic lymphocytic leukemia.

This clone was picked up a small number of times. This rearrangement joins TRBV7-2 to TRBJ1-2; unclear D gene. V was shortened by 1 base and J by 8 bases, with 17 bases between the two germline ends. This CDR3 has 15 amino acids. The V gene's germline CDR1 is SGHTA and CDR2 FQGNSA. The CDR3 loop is CASSLDFGGPGGYTF. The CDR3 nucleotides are TGTGCCAGCAGCTTAGATTTTGGAGGGCCAGGCGGCTACACCTTC.

The CDR3 coding sequence is TGTGCCAGCAGCTACAGGCCTAGCGGGGGAGCTGGAGTGGAGACCCAGTACTTC. This translates into CASSYRPSGGAGVETQYF. The chain employs TRBV7-8 and TRBJ2-5; 10 bases match TRBD2. V lost 4 bases and J lost 5; bases outside the gene matches: 16. This CDR3 has 18 residues. CDR1 and CDR2 from the germline V gene are SGHVS and FQNEAQ.

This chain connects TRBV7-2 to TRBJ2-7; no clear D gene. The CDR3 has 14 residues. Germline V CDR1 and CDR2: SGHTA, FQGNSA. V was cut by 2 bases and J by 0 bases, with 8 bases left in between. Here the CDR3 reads CASSLRRSSYEQYF. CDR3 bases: TGTGCCAGCAGCTTAAGAAGGTCCTCCTACGAGCAGTACTTC.

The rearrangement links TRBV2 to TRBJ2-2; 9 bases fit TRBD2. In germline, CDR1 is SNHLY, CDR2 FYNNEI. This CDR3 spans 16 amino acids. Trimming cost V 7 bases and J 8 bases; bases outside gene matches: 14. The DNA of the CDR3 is TGTGCCAGCACCTTACTCGCGGGGGGGCCCGGAGGGGAGCTGTTTTTT. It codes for CASTLLAGGPGGELFF.

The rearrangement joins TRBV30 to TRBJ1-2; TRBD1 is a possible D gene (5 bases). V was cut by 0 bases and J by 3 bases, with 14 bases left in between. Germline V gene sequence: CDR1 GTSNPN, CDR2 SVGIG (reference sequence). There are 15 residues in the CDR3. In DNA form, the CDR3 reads TGTGCCTGGAGTGTATCAGGGAGGGCCCACTATGGCTACACCTTC. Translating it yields CAWSVSGRAHYGYTF.